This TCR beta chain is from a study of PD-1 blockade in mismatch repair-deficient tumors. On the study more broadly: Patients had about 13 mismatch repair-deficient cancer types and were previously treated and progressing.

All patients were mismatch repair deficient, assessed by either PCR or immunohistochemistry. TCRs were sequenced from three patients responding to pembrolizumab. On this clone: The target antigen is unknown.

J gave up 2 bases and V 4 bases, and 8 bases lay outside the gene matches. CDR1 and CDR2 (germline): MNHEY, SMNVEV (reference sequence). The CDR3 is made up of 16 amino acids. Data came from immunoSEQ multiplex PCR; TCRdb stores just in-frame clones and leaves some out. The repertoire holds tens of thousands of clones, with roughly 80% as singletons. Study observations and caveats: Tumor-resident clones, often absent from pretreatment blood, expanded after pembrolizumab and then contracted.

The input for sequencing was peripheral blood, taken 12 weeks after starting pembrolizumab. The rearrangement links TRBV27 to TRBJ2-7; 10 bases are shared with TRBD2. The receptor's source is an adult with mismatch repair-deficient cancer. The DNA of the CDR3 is TGTGCCAGCAGTTCTAGGACTAGCGGACCTACCTACGAGCAGTACTTC. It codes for CASSSRTSGPTYEQYF.